This T cell receptor (beta chain) was recorded in a study of kidney transplant recipient with SARS-CoV-2 infection. This CDR3 comprises 15 residues. CDR1 and CDR2 from the germline V gene are SGHRS and YFSETQ. TCRdb itself ran the reads through MiXCR, one entry per CDR3 protein. The data contain 250,000 or so distinct CDR3 sequences, more than 25% of them singletons. In regard to this clonotype: One end of the junction fails to match germline, which may point to a read error.

This TCR derives from a male patient in his thirties who had COVID-19 and was a kidney transplant recipient. Some T cells may be supplied by the graft donor. Sequenced here: a blood sample, sampled at baseline and between days 110 and 120 from a kidney transplant recipient. The chain is built from TRBV5-1 and TRBJ2-4, with D possibly being TRBD1 (6 bases). In nucleotides, the CDR3 is TGCGCCAGCAGCTTGGATTCCCAGGGGATAAACATTCAGCACTTC. Protein sequence: CASSLDSQGINIQHF.